The 12 T cell receptor beta chains listed next were all sequenced from one sample in a study of cytomegalovirus exposure and HLA in healthy donors (dated by TCRdb to about 2017). The method was the immunoSEQ multiplex PCR assay. For the multiplex PCR, a mixture combining 60 forward primers for TCR Vbeta segments and 13 reverse primers for TCR Jbeta segments was used. The immuneACCESS repertoire file appears here via TCRdb, limited to in-frame rearrangements. These files lack a portion of the clones; in checked studies, under half of the deficit traces to unresolved V genes, and the cause of the others is not known. This sample gives 150,000 to 200,000 clones in total; roughly 74% of them show up just once. The top ten clones comprise approximately 6% of the sample. The sample comprised PBMCs. The receptors shown here come from a woman aged 25 to 45 in good health and CMV-seropositive.

Only one count was recorded for this clone. The J gene is TRBJ2-2, the V gene TRBV6-5, with 9 nucleotides matching TRBD1. Germline V gene data show CDR1 as MNHEY and CDR2 as SVGAGI. This CDR3 has 16 residues. Trimming cost V 0 bases and J 7 bases; bases outside gene matches: 6. The CDR3 is CASSYSWTGEFGELFF. CDR3 DNA: TGTGCCAGCAGTTACTCGTGGACAGGGGAGTTCGGGGAGCTGTTTTTT.

This clone was observed a few times. This sequence joins TRBV6-1 and TRBJ2-1; TRBD2 matches 7 bases. The CDR3 totals 17 residues. The V segment lost 1 base and the J segment 0 bases; nucleotides outside the gene matches: 6. Germline V gene data show CDR1 as MNHNS and CDR2 as SASEGT. The CDR3 is CASSEVGLAASYNEQFF. The CDR3 DNA is TGTGCCAGCAGTGAAGTTGGGCTAGCGGCCTCCTACAATGAGCAGTTCTTC.

This clone was counted a single time. The chain carries TRBV7-9 and TRBJ2-7, with TRBD2 identical over 10 bases. The length of the CDR3 is 16 residues. J gave up 3 bases and V 5 bases, and 10 bases lay outside the gene matches. The germline V gene encodes CDR1 SEHNR and CDR2 FQNEAQ (reference sequence). The CDR3 bases are TGTGCCAGCAGCGCGGTAGGACTAGCGGAGCTCTACGAGCAGTACTTC. Translation: CASSAVGLAELYEQYF.

The V gene is TRBV10-3, the J gene TRBJ2-2; 8 bases are a match to TRBD2. This CDR3 comprises 17 residues. Trimming cost V 5 bases and J 2 bases; bases outside gene matches: 10. The germline gives CDR1 ENHRY, CDR2 SYGVKD. The CDR3 sequence is CAISRTGGSPNTGELFF. CDR3 coding DNA: TGTGCCATCAGTAGGACGGGGGGGTCCCCTAACACCGGGGAGCTGTTTTTT.

DNA for the CDR3: TGCGCCAGCAGCCAAGGACAGGGGGCCTGGACTGAAGCTTTCTTT. Protein product: CASSQGQGAWTEAFF. The chain employs TRBV5-1 and TRBJ1-1, with 11 nucleotides matching TRBD1. CDR3 length equals 15 residues. Per germline, CDR1 SGHRS and CDR2 YFSETQ. V gave up 4 bases and J gave up 5 bases; unmatched junction bases: 7.

The chain has TRBV6-1 and TRBJ1-5, with D hard to call. V lost 2 bases and J lost 0, with 14 bases in between. The length of the CDR3 is 17 residues. The germline CDR1 and CDR2 sequences are MNHNS and SASEGT. CDR3 loop: CASSEFARGTSNQPQHF. In DNA, the CDR3 is TGTGCCAGCAGTGAATTCGCCCGGGGAACTAGCAATCAGCCCCAGCATTTT.

The J gene is TRBJ1-1, the V gene TRBV25-1; D remains unclear. Germline lookup yields CDR1 MGHDK and CDR2 SYGVNS. V lost 7 bases to trimming and J lost 6 bases, with 15 bases between them. This CDR3 region has 13 residues. For the CDR3, the DNA is TGTGCCAGCACCTCAACCGGGATCCCTGAAGCTTTCTTT. It specifies CASTSTGIPEAFF.

V gene TRBV19 combines with J gene TRBJ1-5; TRBD1 is a possible D gene (5 bases). CDR1 LNHDA and CDR2 SQIVND come from the germline V gene (reference sequence). V shed 9 bases and J shed 5 bases, with 17 bases lying between them. The CDR3 is 14 residues long. The CDR3 protein is CASRTGGGDQPQHF. The CDR3 DNA reads as TGTGCCAGCCGTACAGGCGGGGGAGATCAGCCCCAGCATTTT. Full variable domain (remainder filled in from reference TRBV19 and TRBJ1-5): DGGITQSPKYLFRKEGQNVTLSCEQNLNHDAMYWYRQDPGQGLRLIYYSQIVNDFQKGDIAEGYSVSREKKESFPLTVTSAQKNPTAFYLCASRTGGGDQPQHFGDGTRLSIL.

The sample holds one count of this clone. This sequence joins TRBV5-6 and TRBJ1-2; TRBD1 matches 7 bases. The CDR3 covers 14 residues. J was trimmed by 4 bases and V by 4 bases; bases with no gene match: 7. Germline values: CDR1 SGHDT, CDR2 YYEEEE. CDR3 in amino acids: CASSAHRGLYGYTF. As DNA, the CDR3 is TGTGCCAGCAGCGCCCACAGGGGACTCTATGGCTACACCTTC.

The gene calls are TRBV19 and TRBJ2-1, with 7 nucleotides matching TRBD2. Germline values: CDR1 LNHDA, CDR2 SQIVND (reference sequence). The CDR3 length is 13 residues. V lost 5 bases, J lost 15 bases, and 13 bases stayed unmatched. This CDR3 is CASSGQKRGKWFF. Here the CDR3 DNA reads TGTGCCAGTAGTGGACAAAAGCGGGGAAAGTGGTTCTTC.

The chain combines TRBV12-5 with TRBJ2-1; D is possibly TRBD2 (5 bases). CDR1 and CDR2 (germline): LGHNT, FRNRAP. The V end lost 2 bases, the J end lost 3 bases, and 14 bases lay between the germline ends. The CDR3 runs to 16 residues. CDR3 in amino acids: CASGLLFHGNYNEQFF. The CDR3 coding sequence is TGTGCTAGTGGTTTGTTATTTCACGGGAACTACAATGAGCAGTTCTTC. Drawing the rest from reference TRBV12-5 and TRBJ2-1, the complete variable domain is DARVTQTPRHKVTEMGQEVTMRCQPILGHNTVFWYRQTMMQGLELLAYFRNRAPLDDSGMPKDRFSAEMPDATLATLKIQPSEPRDSAVYFCASGLLFHGNYNEQFFGPGTRLTVL.

The chain is built from TRBV5-1 and TRBJ2-1; TRBD2 aligns across 12 bases. There are 21 residues in the CDR3. J gave up 4 bases and V 0 bases, and 17 bases lay outside the gene matches. Germline V gene sequence: CDR1 SGHRS, CDR2 YFSETQ. DNA of the CDR3: TGCGCCAGCAGCTTGGGGATACAAGCCGGTTCACTAGCGGGAGGATACAATGAGCAGTTCTTC. It translates to CASSLGIQAGSLAGGYNEQFF.